Listed below are T cell receptor beta chains from one sample, sequenced in a study of cytomegalovirus exposure and HLA in healthy donors. TCRdb's copy holds only in-frame clones and misses some; the assay was immunoSEQ multiplex PCR. The top ten hold 1% of the sample, which has about 130,000 clones, around three quarters seen once. Material: PBMCs. The receptors shown here come from a man aged 40-49 years in good health and CMV-seronegative. CDR3s include the opening cysteine and the closing phenylalanine or tryptophan. Fields, in order: D gene, clone size, V gene, J gene, CDR3 DNA, CDR3 protein. The D gene is left open where the match is weak. Clone sizes are given selectively: once, few, many, or a class where the clone is expanded.

NA	few	TRBV2	TRBJ1-5	TGTGCCAGCAGCCGAAGGACAGAATCTTATAGCAATCAGCCCCAGCATTTT	CASSRRTESYSNQPQHF
TRBD2	NA	TRBV5-4	TRBJ2-1	TGTGCCAGCAGCCCCGGGGGTAGCGGGTCCTACAATGAGCAGTTCTTC	CASSPGGSGSYNEQFF
TRBD2	NA	TRBV28	TRBJ2-3	TGTGCCAGCAAAAGCGGGGCTAGCACAGATACGCAGTATTTT	CASKSGASTDTQYF
NA	NA	TRBV7-2	TRBJ1-2	TGTGCCAGCAGCTTAGTAATTCCAGGTGGCTATGGCTACACCTTC	CASSLVIPGGYGYTF
NA	NA	TRBV28	TRBJ2-1	TGTGCCAGCAGTCCCCGCATAGCAACCTACAATGAGCAGTTCTTC	CASSPRIATYNEQFF
NA	few	TRBV12-5	TRBJ1-1	TGTGCTAGTGGTCTCAACGGAGGGAACACTGAAGCTTTCTTT	CASGLNGGNTEAFF
NA	few	TRBV5-4	TRBJ2-3	TGTGCCAGCAGCTTTGGAGCGGCTAGCACAGATACGCAGTATTTT	CASSFGAASTDTQYF
NA	once	TRBV28	TRBJ1-4	TGTGCCAGCAGCCGCCAGGGACTTAATGAAAAACTGTTTTTT	CASSRQGLNEKLFF
NA	NA	TRBV27	TRBJ1-1	TGTGCCAGCAGTCCCCTCGGGAGGCTAAACACTGAAGCTTTCTTT	CASSPLGRLNTEAFF
TRBD1	NA	TRBV5-4	TRBJ1-1	TGTGCCAGCAGCTCGGGACAGGGTAACACTGAAGCTTTCTTT	CASSSGQGNTEAFF
TRBD1	NA	TRBV30	TRBJ1-2	TGTGCCTGGAGTGTTCTGACAGGGGGCGCGTACACCTTC	CAWSVLTGGAYTF
NA	NA	TRBV7-3	TRBJ2-7	TGTGCCAGCAGCTTAACCGGACAGCCCAACGAGCAGTACTTC	CASSLTGQPNEQYF
NA	NA	TRBV6-5	TRBJ1-4	TGTGCCAGCAGTCGATACTCAACTAATGAAAAACTGTTTTTT	CASSRYSTNEKLFF
TRBD1	NA	TRBV6-5	TRBJ1-4	TGTGCCAGCAGCCGGCGGGGACAGCGCGAAGAAAAACTGTTTTTT	CASSRRGQREEKLFF